These 21 T cell receptor beta chains were sequenced from one sample in a study of T cell responses to AZD1222 COVID-19 vaccine. Clones were read by immunoSEQ multiplex PCR, and TCRdb kept only the in-frame ones, dropping some. The sample holds roughly 100,000 clones, around 85% seen once. Here the sequenced sample was peripheral blood, taken 28 days after the second AZD1222 dose. Source of these receptors: an adult who received the AZD1222 COVID-19 vaccine.

This chain connects TRBV6-5 to TRBJ2-7, with TRBD2 identical over 9 bases. Germline values: CDR1 MNHEY, CDR2 SVGAGI. V gave up 4 bases and J gave up 2 bases; unmatched junction bases: 9. The length of the CDR3 is 16 residues. This CDR3 is CASSSRLAATTYEQYF. In DNA, the CDR3 is TGTGCCAGCAGTTCCCGACTAGCGGCTACAACCTACGAGCAGTACTTC.

The CDR3 region is CASSQGKDRSSGNTIYF. The CDR3 DNA sequence: TGCGCCAGCAGCCAGGGTAAAGACCGGAGCTCTGGAAACACCATATATTTT. The chain couples TRBV4-1 to TRBJ1-3; no clear D gene. The CDR3 totals 17 residues. The V gene lost 3 bases and the J gene lost 0 bases, with 15 bases spanning the gap. Germline CDR1 and CDR2: MGHRA and YSYEKL.

The V gene is TRBV4-3, the J gene TRBJ1-5; unclear D gene. The V and J ends lost 3 bases and 0 bases respectively, with 15 bases between them. The CDR3 length is 17 residues. Germline lookup yields CDR1 LGHNA and CDR2 YSLEER. The DNA for the CDR3 is TGCGCCAGCAGCCAGAGTTTGGACGCGGATAGCAATCAGCCCCAGCATTTT. It yields the protein CASSQSLDADSNQPQHF.

V usage is TRBV11-2 and J usage is TRBJ2-3, with unresolved D. The germline V gene has CDR1 SGHAT and CDR2 FQNNGV. The CDR3 has 13 residues. V dropped 1 base and J dropped 7 bases, with 9 bases sitting between them. The chain's CDR3 is CASSLVPLHTQYF. The CDR3 nucleotides read TGTGCCAGCAGCTTAGTCCCCTTACATACGCAGTATTTT.

This clone has only one observation. The chain links TRBV20-1 to TRBJ2-7; TRBD2 aligns across 11 bases. The CDR3 sequence is 14 residues long. CDR1 is DFQATT, CDR2 SNEGSKA, per germline (reference sequence). V lost 3 bases and J lost 2; bases outside the gene matches: 3. The CDR3 sequence is CSASPSGGTYEQYF. DNA for the CDR3: TGCAGTGCTAGTCCTAGCGGGGGGACCTACGAGCAGTACTTC.

The chain recombines TRBV5-1 with TRBJ2-1; TRBD2 aligns across 12 bases. CDR3 length: 15 amino acids. The germline V gene encodes CDR1 SGHRS and CDR2 YFSETQ. V dropped 5 bases and J dropped 4; count of bases not matched to a gene: 4. The CDR3 nucleotides are TGCGCCAGCAGACTAGCGGGAGGCCCGTACAATGAGCAGTTCTTC. It specifies CASRLAGGPYNEQFF.

J is TRBJ2-1 and V is TRBV29-1, with no clear D. Germline lookup yields CDR1 SQVTM and CDR2 ANQGSEA. This CDR3 region has 12 residues. V lost 4 bases, J lost 3 bases, and 7 bases lay in between. CDR3 nucleotides: TGCAGCGTTGCACAGATCTACAATGAGCAGTTCTTC. Its translation: CSVAQIYNEQFF.

This clone appeared a few times. The CDR3 is CATQPGTGHTGELFF. The CDR3 DNA is TGTGCCACCCAGCCCGGGACAGGGCACACCGGGGAGCTGTTTTTT. The V gene is TRBV10-3, the J gene TRBJ2-2; 9 positions match TRBD1. The CDR3 runs to 15 residues. J lost 3 bases, V lost 10 bases, and 9 bases had no gene match. The germline gives CDR1 ENHRY, CDR2 SYGVKD.

The chain employs TRBV5-1 and TRBJ1-2, with D unclear. The CDR3 sequence is 14 residues long. Germline CDR1 is SGHRS and CDR2 is YFSETQ. Trimming took 4 bases from V and 4 from J, leaving 14 bases between them. The CDR3 here is CASSPAGRFYGYTF. CDR3 DNA sequence: TGCGCCAGCAGCCCCGCCGGCAGGTTCTATGGCTACACCTTC.

The chain is built from TRBV19 and TRBJ1-5; D remains unclear. The CDR3 has 14 amino acids. V shed 8 bases and J shed 6 bases, with 17 bases lying between them. Germline V lookup: CDR1 LNHDA, CDR2 SQIVND (reference sequence). CDR3 nucleotides: TGTGCCAGTCGCGTGGAGGGCGCGAGTCAGCCCCAGCATTTT. Amino acid sequence: CASRVEGASQPQHF.

The V gene is TRBV6-5, the J gene TRBJ1-5; D unclear. Germline V CDR1 and CDR2: MNHEY, SVGAGI. The CDR3 covers 13 residues. V was pared by 7 bases and J by 7 bases, with 14 bases between. The CDR3 sequence is CASNGGDWQPQHF. The CDR3 region has the DNA TGTGCCAGCAATGGCGGGGATTGGCAGCCCCAGCATTTT.

This chain uses TRBV5-1 with TRBJ2-2; unclear D gene. Per germline, CDR1 SGHRS and CDR2 YFSETQ. V shed 0 bases and J shed 4 bases, with 4 bases lying between them. This CDR3 comprises 13 residues. The CDR3 DNA follows: TGCGCCAGCAGCTTGGACGGCACCGGGGAGCTGTTTTTT. Amino acids: CASSLDGTGELFF. Filled out from reference TRBV5-1 and TRBJ2-2, the complete variable domain reads KAGVTQTPRYLIKTRGQQVTLSCSPISGHRSVSWYQQTPGQGLQFLFEYFSETQRNKGNFPGRFSGRQFSNSRSEMNVSTLELGDSALYLCASSLDGTGELFFGEGSRLTVL.

The chain combines TRBV27 with TRBJ2-2; D is unclear. The ends were cut back, 2 bases at V and 7 bases at J, with 14 bases in the middle. Germline V gives CDR1 MNHEY, CDR2 SMNVEV (reference sequence). CDR3 size: 15 residues. CDR3 DNA: TGTGCCAGCAGTTTAAATTCGGTGGTGTTCGGGGAGCTGTTTTTT. This sequence encodes CASSLNSVVFGELFF.

The chain recombines TRBV15 with TRBJ2-7; D may correspond to TRBD1 or TRBD2 (6 bases each). This CDR3 comprises 15 residues. Germline V lookup: CDR1 LNHNV, CDR2 YYDKDF (reference sequence). Deletions cut 0 bases from V and 5 bases from J, with 14 bases between. CDR3 loop: CATSRDPRGEDEQYF. CDR3 DNA sequence: TGTGCCACCAGCAGAGATCCAAGGGGGGAGGACGAGCAGTACTTC.

This clone is a singleton in its sample. V is TRBV3-1 (or the pseudogene TRBV3-2) and J is TRBJ1-5; 8 bases agree with TRBD1. Trimming took 5 bases from V and 4 from J; bases not matched to a gene: 4. Germline assignment: CDR1 LGHDT and CDR2 YNNKEL (reference sequence). This CDR3 has 14 residues. The CDR3 coding sequence is TGTGCCAGCAGCGCCAGGGGGCGAAATCAGCCCCAGCATTTT. The encoded protein is CASSARGRNQPQHF.

This sequence joins TRBV15 and TRBJ1-2; D unclear. Germline assignment: CDR1 LNHNV and CDR2 YYDKDF (reference sequence). The ends were cut back, 3 bases at V and 8 bases at J, with 19 bases in the middle. This CDR3 has 15 residues. This CDR3 is CATSSHDNLISGYTF. CDR3 sequence (DNA): TGTGCCACCAGCAGTCACGACAACCTAATCAGCGGCTACACCTTC.

The chain has TRBV7-2 and TRBJ2-1; D is ambiguous. The CDR3 has 15 residues. Germline lookup yields CDR1 SGHTA and CDR2 FQGNSA. Between the trimmed V and J ends, which lost 1 base and 6 bases, there was a span of 13 bases. The chain's CDR3 is CASSLDGVASNEQFF. The CDR3 DNA is TGTGCCAGCAGCTTAGATGGCGTCGCTTCCAATGAGCAGTTCTTC.

This chain uses TRBV11-3 with TRBJ2-2, with TRBD2 matching over 9 bases. The CDR3 totals 14 residues. The V gene end was trimmed by 5 bases and the J gene end by 4 bases; junction bases not matched to a gene: 2. Looked up from germline, CDR1 is SGHNT and CDR2 is YENEEA. In DNA form, the CDR3 reads TGTGCCAGCAGCCAACTAGCGGGCACCGGGGAGCTGTTTTTT. As protein: CASSQLAGTGELFF. The full variable domain, rest sourced from reference TRBV11-3 and TRBJ2-2, is EAGVVQSPRYKIIEKKQPVAFWCNPISGHNTLYWYLQNLGQGPELLIRYENEEAVDDSQLPKDRFSAERLKGVDSTLKIQPAELGDSAVYLCASSQLAGTGELFFGEGSRLTVL.

The CDR3 DNA follows: TGTGCCAGCAGCCTACGGACAGGACGGACCGGGGAGCTGTTTTTT. Protein: CASSLRTGRTGELFF. The chain couples TRBV7-9 to TRBJ2-2, with 7 bases matching TRBD1. Trimming removed 5 bases from V and 5 bases from J; junction bases left unmatched: 8. The CDR3 consists of 15 residues. Per germline, CDR1 SEHNR and CDR2 FQNEAQ (reference sequence). Based on the CDR3 plus reference TRBV7-9 and TRBJ2-2, the full variable domain is DTGVSQNPRHKITKRGQNVTFRCDPISEHNRLYWYRQTLGQGPEFLTYFQNEAQLEKSRLLSDRFSAERPKGSFSTLEIQRTEQGDSAMYLCASSLRTGRTGELFFGEGSRLTVL.

This clone was picked up one time. The chain recombines TRBV5-1 with TRBJ1-2, with D perhaps matching TRBD1 (5 bases). The CDR3 length is 16 residues. Per the germline V gene, CDR1 is SGHRS and CDR2 is YFSETQ. With 0 bases removed from V and 0 bases from J, the gap between germline ends came to 12 bases. For the CDR3, the DNA is TGCGCCAGCAGCTTGGCAGACGGCAGGGCTAACTATGGCTACACCTTC. Translation: CASSLADGRANYGYTF. Variable domain in full (rest from reference TRBV5-1 and TRBJ1-2): KAGVTQTPRYLIKTRGQQVTLSCSPISGHRSVSWYQQTPGQGLQFLFEYFSETQRNKGNFPGRFSGRQFSNSRSEMNVSTLELGDSALYLCASSLADGRANYGYTFGSGTRLTVV.

CDR3 in amino acids: CASSQGIGANVLTF. CDR3 DNA: TGCGCCAGCAGCCAGGGCATTGGGGCCAACGTCCTGACTTTC. The V gene is TRBV4-3, the J gene TRBJ2-6, with unresolved D. Germline CDR1 is LGHNA and CDR2 is YSLEER. Trimming pared 3 bases from V and 3 bases from J, leaving 6 bases between. The CDR3 length is 14 residues.